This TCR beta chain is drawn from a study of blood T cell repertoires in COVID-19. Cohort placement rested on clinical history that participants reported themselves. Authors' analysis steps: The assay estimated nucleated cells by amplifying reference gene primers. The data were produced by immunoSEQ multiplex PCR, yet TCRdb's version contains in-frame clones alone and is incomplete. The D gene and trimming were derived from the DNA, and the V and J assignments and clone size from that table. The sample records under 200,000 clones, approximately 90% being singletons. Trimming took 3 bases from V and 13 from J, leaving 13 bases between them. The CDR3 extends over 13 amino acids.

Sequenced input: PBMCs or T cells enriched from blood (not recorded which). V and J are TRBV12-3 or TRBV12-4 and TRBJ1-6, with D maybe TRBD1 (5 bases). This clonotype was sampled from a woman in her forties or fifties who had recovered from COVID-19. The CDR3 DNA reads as TGTGCCAGCAGTTTGAAGACAGCCTCGCCCCTCCACTTT. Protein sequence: CASSLKTASPLHF.